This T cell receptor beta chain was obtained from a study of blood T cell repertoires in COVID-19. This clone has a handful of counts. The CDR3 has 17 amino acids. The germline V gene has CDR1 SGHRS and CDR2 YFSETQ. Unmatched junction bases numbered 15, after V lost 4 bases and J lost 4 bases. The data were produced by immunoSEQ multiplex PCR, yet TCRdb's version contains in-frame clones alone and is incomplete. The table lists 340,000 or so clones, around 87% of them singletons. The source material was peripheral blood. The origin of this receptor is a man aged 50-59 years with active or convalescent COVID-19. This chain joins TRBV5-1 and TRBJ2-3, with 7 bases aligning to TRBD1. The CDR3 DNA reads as TGCGCCAGCAGCCTCGGAATAGGGGGACAGAACCCAGATACGCAGTATTTT. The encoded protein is CASSLGIGGQNPDTQYF.